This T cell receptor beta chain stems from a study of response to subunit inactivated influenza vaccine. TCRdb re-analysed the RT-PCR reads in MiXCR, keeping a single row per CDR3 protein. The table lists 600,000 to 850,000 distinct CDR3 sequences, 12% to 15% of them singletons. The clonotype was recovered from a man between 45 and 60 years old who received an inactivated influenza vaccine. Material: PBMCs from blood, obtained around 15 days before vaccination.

The CDR3 reads CAWSPWAGVNEQFF. CDR3 sequence (DNA): TGTGCCTGGAGCCCATGGGCAGGGGTGAATGAGCAGTTCTTC. This chain connects TRBV30 to TRBJ2-1; D perhaps matches TRBD1 (6 bases). In germline, CDR1 is GTSNPN, CDR2 SVGIG (reference sequence). V was shortened by 3 bases and J by 7 bases, with 16 bases between the two germline ends. This CDR3 spans 14 amino acids.